This T cell receptor beta chain was sequenced during a study of human T cells and chemical hapten exposure. As for the study in general: After 6 days, upper back 0.01% DPC patch tests were scored. Notes on the study in general: TCRs exceeding 1 in 1000 frequency stayed unchanged with DPC sensitization.

The library labeled individual cDNA molecules by adding unique molecular identifiers to them. TCRdb redid the calling of the reads with MiXCR, one entry per CDR3 protein. Counted here are a few thousand distinct CDR3 sequences, around 41% occurring once; the ten biggest clones make up 11%. This clonotype was seen more than once but under ten times. Its target is unknown. The V segment lost 5 bases and the J segment 0 bases; nucleotides outside the gene matches: 9. The CDR3 length is 18 residues. Germline CDR1 and CDR2: SGHTA and FQGTGA. Treatment given: therapeutic diphenylcyclopropenone sensitization with weekly scalp DPC. Venepuncture was done earlier than the placement of each patch test.

The V gene is TRBV7-3, the J gene TRBJ2-6, with 8 bases lining up with TRBD2. Source: whole blood, taken before DPC sensitization or 2, 6, or about 24 weeks after (not recorded which). The TCR originated in an adult with alopecia areata. Some clones in this sample may be carry-over from other donors' samples. This table probably holds off-target reads from a library built for another chain. The CDR3 DNA follows: TGTGCCAGCAGCGTTAGCGGGAACTCACTCTCTGGGGCCAACGTCCTGACTTTC. Amino acid sequence: CASSVSGNSLSGANVLTF.